These T cell receptor beta chains were read from a single sample in a study of regulatory T cells in long-lasting Graves disease. TCRdb used MiXCR to reprocess the multiplex PCR reads, holding one entry per CDR3 protein. This sample carries 600,000 to 800,000 distinct CDR3 sequences, 25% to 35% of them seen once, and the ten largest clones take about two fifths. Source: peripheral blood mononuclear cells (PBMCs), taken when the disease was refractory, from a patient treated with antithyroid drugs. These receptors all stem from a female donor with Graves disease. Both conserved end residues are part of each CDR3. Fields, in order: V gene, clone size, J gene, D gene, CDR3 protein, CDR3 DNA. A D gene is named only where the DNA matches it firmly. Only some rows state a clone size, as once, few, many or a class for expanded clones.

>TRBV19|NA|TRBJ1-2|NA
CASSIEVLNYGYTF
TGTGCCAGTAGTATCGAGGTTTTGAACTATGGCTACACCTTC
>TRBV20-1|NA|TRBJ2-7|NA
CSAKAESRDEQYF
TGCAGTGCGAAGGCGGAGTCGCGGGACGAGCAGTACTTC
>TRBV19|NA|TRBJ1-5|NA
CASIVRGNSNQPQHF
TGTGCCAGTATAGTGCGGGGAAATAGCAATCAGCCCCAGCATTTT
>TRBV6-5|NA|TRBJ1-4|NA
CASSFNRATNEKLFF
TGTGCCAGCAGTTTTAACCGCGCAACTAATGAAAAACTGTTTTTT
>TRBV2|many|TRBJ1-2|NA
CASSVTPAYGYTF
TGTGCCAGCAGCGTGACTCCGGCCTATGGCTACACCTTC
>TRBV4-1|NA|TRBJ1-1|TRBD1
CASSQFGQGPEAFF
TGCGCCAGCAGCCAATTTGGACAGGGCCCTGAAGCTTTCTTT
>TRBV20-1|NA|TRBJ2-7|TRBD2
CSAKRPSSGYEQYF
TGCAGTGCTAAAAGGCCCTCTAGCGGATACGAGCAGTACTTC
>TRBV5-1|NA|TRBJ2-7|TRBD2
CASSLGGLAGVHEQYF
TGCGCCAGCAGCTTGGGGGGACTAGCGGGAGTCCACGAGCAGTACTTC
>TRBV7-6|NA|TRBJ2-7|TRBD2
CASSLKPGGTEQYF
TGTGCCAGCAGCCTCAAACCGGGAGGGACCGAGCAGTACTTC
>TRBV20-1|few|TRBJ2-5|TRBD2
CSARDDRRAGAGGHKTQYF
TGCAGTGCTAGAGATGACAGGCGAGCGGGAGCGGGGGGTCATAAGACCCAGTACTTC
>TRBV6-2/TRBV6-3|NA|TRBJ1-6|TRBD1
CASSGGQGISPLHF
TGTGCCAGCAGTGGCGGACAGGGGATTTCACCCCTCCACTTT
>TRBV29-1|NA|TRBJ1-2|NA
CSVEAPRAGYTF
TGCAGCGTTGAAGCGCCCAGAGCTGGCTACACCTTC
>TRBV6-4|NA|TRBJ1-2|NA
CASSYSQSFNYGYTF
TGTGCCAGCAGTTACTCGCAAAGTTTTAACTATGGCTACACCTTC
>TRBV6-1|NA|TRBJ1-5|TRBD1
CASRDRQGQGQPQHF
TGTGCCAGCAGAGACCGACAGGGTCAGGGGCAGCCCCAGCATTTT
>TRBV12-3/TRBV12-4|NA|TRBJ2-2|NA
CASSREVLNTGELFF
TGTGCCAGCAGCCGTGAGGTCCTGAACACCGGGGAGCTGTTTTTT
>TRBV6-1|few|TRBJ2-5|TRBD2
CASSGISGSQRGETQYF
TGTGCCAGCAGTGGGATCAGCGGGAGCCAGAGGGGGGAGACCCAGTACTTC
>TRBV11-2|NA|TRBJ1-5|NA
CASSLYWGQPQHF
TGTGCCAGCAGCTTATATTGGGGTCAGCCCCAGCATTTT
>TRBV9|few|TRBJ1-2|NA
CASSLDGVANYGYTF
TGTGCCAGCAGCTTGGACGGGGTAGCTAACTATGGCTACACCTTC
>TRBV19|few|TRBJ1-1|NA
CASSMGRLSNTEAFF
TGTGCCAGTAGTATGGGACGCCTATCCAACACTGAAGCTTTCTTT
>TRBV11-2|few|TRBJ2-2|NA
CASSLRLVGELFF
TGTGCCAGCAGCCTTCGACTAGTCGGGGAGCTGTTTTTT
>TRBV7-9|NA|TRBJ1-1|TRBD1
CASSPGGKQGLNTEAFF
TGTGCCAGCAGCCCAGGGGGGAAACAGGGGCTGAACACTGAAGCTTTCTTT